Each of the 7 T cell receptor beta chains below was sequenced from the same sample in a study of PD-L1 blockade in urothelial cancer. Assay: immunoSEQ multiplex PCR; the TCRdb copy retains only in-frame clones and omits some. The sample shows around 20,000 clones, 80% to 90% of them seen only once. Sequenced material: PBMCs, taken around atezolizumab (anti-PD-L1) treatment. These receptors were obtained from a middle-aged man with urothelial cancer.

The CDR3 is CASPRLAGGPILCTDTQYF. The CDR3 nucleotides are TGTGCCAGTCCCCGGCTAGCGGGAGGGCCGATTCTCTGCACAGATACGCAGTATTTT. The chain joins TRBV19 to TRBJ2-3, with 12 bases that match TRBD2. This CDR3 contains 19 residues. The V gene end was trimmed by 8 bases and the J gene end by 1 base; junction bases not matched to a gene: 16. Germline loops: CDR1 LNHDA, CDR2 SQIVND (reference sequence).

J is TRBJ1-2 and V is TRBV27; the match to TRBD1 covers 9 bases. The germline V gene has CDR1 MNHEY and CDR2 SMNVEV (reference sequence). The CDR3 spans 16 residues. Germline trimming cut 8 bases from V and 8 bases from J; bases unmatched to any gene: 18. CDR3 amino acids: CASGLAWGQGVLGYTF. The CDR3 coding sequence is TGTGCCAGCGGCCTTGCGTGGGGACAGGGTGTACTGGGCTACACCTTC.

The J gene is TRBJ2-2, the V gene TRBV30; TRBD2 matches 12 bases. The CDR3 spans 19 residues. Germline lookup yields CDR1 GTSNPN and CDR2 SVGIG (reference sequence). V dropped 4 bases and J dropped 3; count of bases not matched to a gene: 15. The CDR3: CAWNNPLASGRADTGELFF. CDR3 DNA: TGTGCCTGGAACAACCCCCTCGCTAGCGGGAGGGCCGACACCGGGGAGCTGTTTTTT.

The CDR3 loop reads CASSLWEAGRNEQFF. DNA of the CDR3: TGTGCCAGCAGTTTATGGGAGGCGGGCCGCAATGAGCAGTTCTTC. The rearrangement uses TRBV27 and TRBJ2-1, with a tentative D call TRBD2 (6 bases). Germline V CDR1 and CDR2: MNHEY, SMNVEV (reference sequence). There are 15 residues in the CDR3. The germline V and J ends were trimmed by 1 base and 6 bases, with 13 bases remaining between them.

The rearrangement joins TRBV30 to TRBJ2-7; 7 positions agree with TRBD2. Germline V lookup: CDR1 GTSNPN, CDR2 SVGIG (reference sequence). The CDR3 spans 13 residues. Germline trimming cut 2 bases from V and 1 base from J; bases unmatched to any gene: 2. CDR3 protein: CAWSSGGSYEQYF. The DNA for the CDR3 is TGTGCCTGGAGTTCCGGGGGGTCCTACGAGCAGTACTTC. Drawing the rest from reference TRBV30 and TRBJ2-7, the complete variable domain is SQTIHQWPATLVQPVGSPLSLECTVEGTSNPNLYWYRQAAGRGLQLLFYSVGIGQISSEVPQNLSASRPQDRQFILSSKKLLLSDSGFYLCAWSSGGSYEQYFGPGTRLTVT.

V and J are TRBV5-1 and TRBJ2-2; 7 bases fit TRBD2. The CDR3 is made up of 16 amino acids. The V gene end was trimmed by 2 bases and the J gene end by 1 base; junction bases not matched to a gene: 5. Germline CDR1 SGHRS, CDR2 YFSETQ. CDR3 nucleotide sequence: TGCGCCAGCAGCTTTGAGGGCGGGAGGAACACCGGGGAGCTGTTTTTT. It translates to CASSFEGGRNTGELFF.

This chain uses TRBV2 with TRBJ1-2, with TRBD1 identical over 10 bases. The CDR3 spans 13 residues. V was pared by 5 bases and J by 8 bases, with 5 bases of the junction left unmatched. From germline, CDR1 is SNHLY and CDR2 FYNNEI. CDR3 in amino acids: CASSTGQGGGYTF. The DNA of the CDR3 is TGTGCCAGCAGTACTGGACAGGGGGGCGGCTACACCTTC.